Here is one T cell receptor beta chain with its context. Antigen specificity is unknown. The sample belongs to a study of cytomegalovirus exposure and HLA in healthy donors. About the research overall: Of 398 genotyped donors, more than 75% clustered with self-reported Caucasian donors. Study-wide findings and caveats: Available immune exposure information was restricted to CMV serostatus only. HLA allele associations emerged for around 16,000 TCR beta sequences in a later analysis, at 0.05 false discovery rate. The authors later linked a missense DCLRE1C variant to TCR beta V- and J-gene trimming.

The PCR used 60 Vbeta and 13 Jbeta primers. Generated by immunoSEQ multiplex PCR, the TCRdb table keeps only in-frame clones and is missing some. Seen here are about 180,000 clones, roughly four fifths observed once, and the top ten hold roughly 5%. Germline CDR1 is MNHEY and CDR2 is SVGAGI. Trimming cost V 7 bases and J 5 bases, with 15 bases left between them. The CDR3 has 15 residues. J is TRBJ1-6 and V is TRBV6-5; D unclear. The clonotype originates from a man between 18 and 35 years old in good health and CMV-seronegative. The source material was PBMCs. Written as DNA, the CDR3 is TGTGCCAGCACCCCCGGCGGAGGGCATAATTCACCCCTCCACTTT. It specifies CASTPGGGHNSPLHF.